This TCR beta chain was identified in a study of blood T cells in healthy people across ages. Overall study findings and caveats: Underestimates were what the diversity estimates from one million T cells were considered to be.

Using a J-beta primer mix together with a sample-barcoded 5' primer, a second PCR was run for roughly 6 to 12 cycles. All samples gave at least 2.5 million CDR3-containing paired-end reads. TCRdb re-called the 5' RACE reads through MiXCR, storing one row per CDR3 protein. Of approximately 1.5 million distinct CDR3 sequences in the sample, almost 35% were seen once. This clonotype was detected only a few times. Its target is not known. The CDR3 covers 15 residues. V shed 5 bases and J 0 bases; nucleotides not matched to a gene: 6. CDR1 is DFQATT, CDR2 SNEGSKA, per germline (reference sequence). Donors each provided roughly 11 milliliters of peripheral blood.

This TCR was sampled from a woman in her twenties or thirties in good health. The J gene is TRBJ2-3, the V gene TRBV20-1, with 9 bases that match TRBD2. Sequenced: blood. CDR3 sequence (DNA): TGCAGTGCTCTGGGACTAGCATTTAGCACAGATACGCAGTATTTT. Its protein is CSALGLAFSTDTQYF.